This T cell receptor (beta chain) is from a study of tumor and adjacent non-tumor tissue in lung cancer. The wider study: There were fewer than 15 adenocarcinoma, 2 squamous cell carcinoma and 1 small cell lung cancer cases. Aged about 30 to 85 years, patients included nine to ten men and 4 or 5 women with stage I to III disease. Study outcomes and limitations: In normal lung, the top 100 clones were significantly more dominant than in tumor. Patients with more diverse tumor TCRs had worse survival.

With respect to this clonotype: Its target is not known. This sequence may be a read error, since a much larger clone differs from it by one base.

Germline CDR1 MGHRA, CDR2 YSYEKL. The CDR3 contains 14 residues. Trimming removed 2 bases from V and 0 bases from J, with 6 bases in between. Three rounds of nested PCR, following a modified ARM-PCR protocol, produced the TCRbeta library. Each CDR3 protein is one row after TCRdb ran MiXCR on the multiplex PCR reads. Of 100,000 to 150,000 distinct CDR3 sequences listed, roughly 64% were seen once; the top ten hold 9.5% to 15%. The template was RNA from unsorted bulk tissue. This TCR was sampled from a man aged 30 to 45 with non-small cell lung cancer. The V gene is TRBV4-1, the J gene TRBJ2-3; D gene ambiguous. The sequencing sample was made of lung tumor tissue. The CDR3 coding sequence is TGCGCCAGCAGCCAACCGGAAAGCACAGATACGCAGTATTTT. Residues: CASSQPESTDTQYF.